The entry below describes one T cell receptor (beta chain). Its antigen is still unknown. These data originate in a study of vaccination and CD4 T cells after COVID-19. As for the study in general: Cells were stimulated with overlapping spike peptides from SARS-CoV-2, HCoV-NL63, HCoV-OC43 and HCoV-229E.

Germline V gives CDR1 SNHLY, CDR2 FYNNEI. CDR3 size: 14 residues. Trimming stripped 5 bases from V and 5 bases from J, with 15 bases between. The Oncomine TCR Beta short-read assay generated sequence data from the DNA of cultured CD4+ T cells. Using the QIAamp micro DNA kit, genomic DNA was extracted from the CD4+ T cells that had been cultured. TCRdb reanalysed the PCR reads using MiXCR and keeps one entry per CDR3 protein. The sample includes tens of thousands of distinct CDR3 sequences, less than 75% of them seen just once. The treatment denotes: roughly 11-day PBMC culture with coronavirus spike peptide pools or control peptides (ViraFEST assay). Culture conditions combined a few million PBMCs per well with around 9.2 IU/ml IL-2 and about 9.8 ug/ml peptide pools. On day 3 and again on day 7, fresh IL-2 medium was used to replace half the medium.

This TCR was sampled from a human donor who had recovered from COVID-19. The chain uses TRBV2 and TRBJ1-1; possible D gene TRBD1, 5 bases. The sequencing sample was made of CD4+ T cells from blood, cultured in vitro. The CDR3 region is CASSRAGEGTEAFF. The CDR3 region has the DNA TGTGCCAGCAGTCGCGCTGGGGAGGGGACTGAAGCTTTCTTT.